This TCR beta chain was found in a study of shared clonotypes between healthy human individuals. With regard to this clone: Antigen specificity is unknown.

The CDR3 has 12 residues. Trimming removed 4 bases at V and 7 bases at J, with 9 bases between. Germline V gives CDR1 SGHNT, CDR2 YYREEE (reference sequence). In the naive CD8 group, cells lacked CD45RO and were positively selected for CCR7, so terminally differentiated effector memory CD45RA+ cells were left out. Produced via immunoSEQ multiplex PCR; TCRdb's table is partial and in-frame only. Found here are about 2.2 million clones, 93% of them singletons; the top ten hold more than 1.5%. Overall study results and limits: Naive CD4 clonotypes were shared across a handful of donors at 5% to 6%.

Material: naive CD8+ T cells from PBMCs. The rearrangement links TRBV5-4 to TRBJ2-1; D not resolved. The sequence was obtained from a young man in good health. Some clones in this sample may be carry-over from other donors' samples. Here the CDR3 reads CASSLIGNEQFF. As DNA, the CDR3 is TGTGCCAGCAGCCTAATAGGAAATGAGCAGTTCTTC.